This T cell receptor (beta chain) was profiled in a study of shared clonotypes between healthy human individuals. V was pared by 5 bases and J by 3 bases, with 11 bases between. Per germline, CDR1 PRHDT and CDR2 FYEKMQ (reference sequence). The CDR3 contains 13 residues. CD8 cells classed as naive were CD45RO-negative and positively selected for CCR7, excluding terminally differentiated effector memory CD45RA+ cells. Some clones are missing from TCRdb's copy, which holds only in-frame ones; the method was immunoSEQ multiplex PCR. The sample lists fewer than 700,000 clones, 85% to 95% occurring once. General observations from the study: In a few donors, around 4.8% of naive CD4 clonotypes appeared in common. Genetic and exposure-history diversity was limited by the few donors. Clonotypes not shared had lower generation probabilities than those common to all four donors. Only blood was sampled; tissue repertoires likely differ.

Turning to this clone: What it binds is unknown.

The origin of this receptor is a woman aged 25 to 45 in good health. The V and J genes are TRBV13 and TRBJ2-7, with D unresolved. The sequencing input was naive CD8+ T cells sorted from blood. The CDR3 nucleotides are TGTGCCAGCAGCGCCCAGATAAGCTACGAGCAGTACTTC. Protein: CASSAQISYEQYF.